The clone carrying this T cell receptor (beta chain) was recorded a few times. V was clipped by 0 bases and J by 5 bases; unmatched bases: 9. Germline CDR1 and CDR2: SGDLS and YYNGEE. The CDR3 runs 16 residues. This specimen belongs to a study of naive and memory T cell subsets. The beta constant-region primer was an equimolar mix of two oligonucleotides covering TRBC1 and TRBC2. One entry per CDR3 protein, called by TCRdb with MiXCR from the UMI-ligation and nested PCR reads. The repertoire holds tens of thousands of distinct CDR3 sequences, with 13% as singletons. The rearrangement joins TRBV9 to TRBJ2-5, with TRBD2 identical over 8 bases. This TCR derives from a human donor in good health. The sample comprised central memory CD4+ T cells from blood. The chain's CDR3 is CASSVAGGQVKETQYF. As DNA, the CDR3 is TGTGCCAGCAGCGTAGCGGGGGGGCAGGTGAAGGAGACCCAGTACTTC.